The 9 T cell receptor beta chains listed next were all sequenced from one sample in a study of technical replicates of blood from a few donors. Profiled with immunoSEQ multiplex PCR; TCRdb holds only in-frame clones, not every one. The table shows approximately 70,000 clones, with roughly 90% occurring only once. The source material was T cells isolated from PBMCs. The receptors stem from a human donor in good health.

The CDR3 spells CASSFSLYEQYF. Here the CDR3 DNA reads TGTGCCAGCAGTTTTAGTCTGTACGAGCAGTACTTC. The chain combines TRBV6-6 with TRBJ2-7; unclear D gene. V dropped 4 bases and J dropped 4 bases, with 8 bases sitting between them. Germline CDR1 is MNHNY and CDR2 is SVGAGI (reference sequence). The CDR3 runs to 12 residues.

V is TRBV15 and J is TRBJ1-5, with unresolved D. V lost 1 base, J lost 4 bases, and 11 bases lay in between. Germline-derived CDR1 and CDR2 are LNHNV and YYDKDF (reference sequence). This CDR3 is 15 amino acids long. CDR3 in amino acids: CATSRATAENQPQHF. The CDR3 DNA sequence: TGTGCCACCAGCAGAGCGACGGCGGAGAATCAGCCCCAGCATTTT. Looking up the rest from reference TRBV15 and TRBJ1-5 gives the full variable domain: DAMVIQNPRYQVTQFGKPVTLSCSQTLNHNVMYWYQQKSSQAPKLLFHYYDKDFNNEADTPDNFQSRRPNTSFCFLDIRSPGLGDTAMYLCATSRATAENQPQHFGDGTRLSIL.

The chain recombines TRBV5-1 with TRBJ2-3; TRBD2 aligns across 10 bases. The CDR3 extends over 14 amino acids. Trimming removed 2 bases from V and 5 bases from J; junction bases left unmatched: 2. Germline values: CDR1 SGHRS, CDR2 YFSETQ. DNA of the CDR3: TGCGCCAGCAGCTTAGCGGGAGGGATAGATACGCAGTATTTT. This gives the protein CASSLAGGIDTQYF.

The chain combines TRBV4-3 with TRBJ2-2; TRBD2 agrees at 12 bases. The CDR3 contains 22 residues. CDR1 LGHNA and CDR2 YSLEER come from the germline V gene. V lost 4 bases, J lost 4 bases, and 22 bases stayed unmatched. CDR3 nucleotide sequence: TGCGCCAGCAGCCTCCCAAAGGTTCGGACTAGCGGGACCTACTTGGCCACCGGGGAGCTGTTTTTT. Translating it yields CASSLPKVRTSGTYLATGELFF.

The rearrangement uses TRBV11-2 and TRBJ2-7; no definite D call. The CDR3 contains 15 residues. Trimming took 0 bases from V and 3 from J, leaving 12 bases between them. Germline values: CDR1 SGHAT, CDR2 FQNNGV. CDR3 nucleotide sequence: TGTGCCAGCAGCTTAGATAGCCGCTTCAACTACGAGCAGTACTTC. Encoded protein: CASSLDSRFNYEQYF.

The rearrangement uses TRBV6-1 and TRBJ2-1, with D unclear. The CDR3 length is 15 residues. Per germline, CDR1 MNHNS and CDR2 SASEGT. Deletions cut 8 bases from V and 3 bases from J, with 17 bases between. The CDR3 region is CASGKVSLNYNEQFF. The CDR3 DNA reads TGTGCCAGCGGTAAGGTTTCACTAAACTACAATGAGCAGTTCTTC.

This clone appeared a single time. The rearrangement joins TRBV19 to TRBJ2-1; D is unresolved. Per germline, CDR1 LNHDA and CDR2 SQIVND (reference sequence). V was trimmed by 5 bases and J by 5 bases, leaving 7 bases between them. The CDR3 contains 12 residues. This CDR3 is CASSLGNNEQFF. The DNA for the CDR3 is TGTGCCAGTAGTTTGGGCAACAATGAGCAGTTCTTC.

This chain joins TRBV18 and TRBJ1-2; TRBD1 aligns across 10 bases. V lost 0 bases, J lost 2 bases, and 0 bases stayed unmatched. The CDR3 extends over 15 amino acids. Germline values: CDR1 KGHSH, CDR2 LQKENI. The CDR3 loop reads CASSPPGQGNYGYTF. The CDR3 DNA reads as TGTGCCAGCTCACCACCGGGACAGGGGAACTATGGCTACACCTTC.

The rearrangement joins TRBV7-8 to TRBJ2-7; D is possibly TRBD2 (5 bases). This CDR3 has 13 residues. Germline values: CDR1 SGHVS, CDR2 FQNEAQ. V lost 1 base to trimming and J lost 10 bases, with 14 bases between them. The CDR3 spells CASSLEPGLEQYF. Here the CDR3 DNA reads TGTGCCAGCAGCTTAGAGCCAGGACTGGAACAGTACTTC. Full variable domain (missing parts from reference TRBV7-8 and TRBJ2-7): GAGVSQSPRYKVAKRGQDVALRCDPISGHVSLFWYQQALGQGPEFLTYFQNEAQLDKSGLPSDRFFAERPEGSVSTLKIQRTQQEDSAVYLCASSLEPGLEQYFGPGTRLTVT.